Listed below are T cell receptor beta chains from one sample, sequenced in a study of cytomegalovirus exposure and HLA in healthy donors. Using immunoSEQ multiplex PCR, the repertoire was profiled, and TCRdb retains in-frame clones only, with some absent. The table includes approximately 260,000 clones, 85% to 95% detected once. Sequencing was done on a sample of PBMCs. The receptors come from a girl between 2 and 10 years old in good health and CMV-seronegative. Each CDR3 is given with its conserved first and last residue. Fields, in order: D gene, V gene, J gene, clone size, CDR3 DNA, CDR3 protein. The D gene is left open where the match is weak. Rows give clone size only sometimes, using once, few, many, or a class for an expanded clone.

TRBD1	TRBV18	TRBJ2-7	NA	TGTGCCAGCTCACCATTGTCCGACAGGGGAATAATCGACGAGCAGTACTTC	CASSPLSDRGIIDEQYF
TRBD1	TRBV27	TRBJ1-2	NA	TGTGCCAGCAGTTTTACAGGGGTTCAGGGCTACACCTTC	CASSFTGVQGYTF
NA	TRBV2	TRBJ2-1	NA	TGTGCCAGCACCCGGGACTCCACCTCCTACAATGAGCAGTTCTTC	CASTRDSTSYNEQFF
NA	TRBV4-2	TRBJ2-5	NA	TGTGCCAGCAGTGACGAGCGCAACCAAGAGACCCAGTACTTC	CASSDERNQETQYF
NA	TRBV7-3	TRBJ1-6	NA	TGTGCCAGCAGTGTGACAGTTAATTCACCCCTCCACTTT	CASSVTVNSPLHF
NA	TRBV10-2	TRBJ1-1	NA	TGCGCCAGCAGGGACACAGGGACTACGAACACTGAAGCTTTCTTT	CASRDTGTTNTEAFF
NA	TRBV27	TRBJ2-3	NA	TGTGCCAGCAGTTTACTGGGTACGCGGGGCACAGATACGCAGTATTTT	CASSLLGTRGTDTQYF
NA	TRBV2	TRBJ2-7	NA	TGTGCCAGCAGTGAGGGGCAGGGTCCCATTTCTGACGAGCAGTACTTC	CASSEGQGPISDEQYF
TRBD1	TRBV5-6	TRBJ2-7	few	TGTGCCAGCAGCTTGGCAGGGGGCGAGCAGTACTTC	CASSLAGGEQYF
NA	TRBV30	TRBJ1-2	NA	TGTGCCGGGAGTCTTATGCGGGTTGGGGGCAATAACTATGGCTACACCTTC	CAGSLMRVGGNNYGYTF
TRBD2	TRBV19	TRBJ2-1	NA	TGTGCCAGTAGTGAAGCGGGAGTACTTGAGCAGTTCTTC	CASSEAGVLEQFF
TRBD1	TRBV7-6	TRBJ2-2	NA	TGTGCCAGCAGCTTAGTGGGACAGGGGAACACCGGGGAGCTGTTTTTT	CASSLVGQGNTGELFF
NA	TRBV6-5	TRBJ1-1	once	TGTGCCAGCAGGCCCGGAGACAGTTATGAAGCTTTCTTT	CASRPGDSYEAFF
TRBD1	TRBV4-1	TRBJ1-6	NA	TGCGCCAGCAGCCAAGAACCCGCCACAGGGGGCAATTCACCCCTCCACTTT	CASSQEPATGGNSPLHF
NA	TRBV7-2	TRBJ2-5	NA	TGTGCCAGCAGCTTAGGAGCGGAGACTGAAGAGACCCAGTACTTC	CASSLGAETEETQYF
NA	TRBV5-1	TRBJ1-6	NA	TGCGCCAGCAGCTTGCTAATCCAGGGAAGGATGAATTCACCCCTCCACTTT	CASSLLIQGRMNSPLHF
NA	TRBV18	TRBJ1-5	NA	TGTGCCAGCTCCCCTGGACTCAATCAGCCCCAGCATTTT	CASSPGLNQPQHF
NA	TRBV11-2	TRBJ2-2	NA	TGTGCCAGCAGCTTAGATGATTGGGCAGCGAACACCGGGGAGCTGTTTTTT	CASSLDDWAANTGELFF
NA	TRBV30	TRBJ1-1	NA	TGTGCCTGGAGTCGACAGATTATAAACACTGAAGCTTTCTTT	CAWSRQIINTEAFF
TRBD1	TRBV29-1	TRBJ2-4	NA	TGCAGCGTAATTCAGGGGGCCGGTGGAAACATTCAGTACTTC	CSVIQGAGGNIQYF
NA	TRBV6-1	TRBJ1-1	NA	TGTGCCAGCACTCAGGACACTGAAGCTTTCTTT	CASTQDTEAFF
TRBD1	TRBV7-9	TRBJ2-7	NA	TGTGCCAGCAGCCTCCGACAGGGGGCTAATATCTACGAGCAGTACTTC	CASSLRQGANIYEQYF
NA	TRBV6-5	TRBJ1-5	NA	TGTGCCAGCACGGGGGGTAGCAATCAGCCCCAGCATTTT	CASTGGSNQPQHF
TRBD1	TRBV9	TRBJ2-4	once	TGTGCCAGCAGCTCCTCCTCCGGGACAGGAAAAAACATTCAGTACTTC	CASSSSSGTGKNIQYF
TRBD2	TRBV28	TRBJ2-3	NA	TGTGCCAGCAGGCCTGCACTAGCGGGGGGGCCGGGTACGCAGTATTTT	CASRPALAGGPGTQYF
TRBD1	TRBV7-6	TRBJ2-1	once	TGTGCCAGCGGGACAGGGGGGTCGAGTGAGCAGTTCTTC	CASGTGGSSEQFF
TRBD1	TRBV19	TRBJ2-5	NA	TGTGCCAGTAGTAGTGGATCGGGGACAGTGGGAGAGACCCAGTACTTC	CASSSGSGTVGETQYF
TRBD1	TRBV5-1	TRBJ1-2	NA	TGCGCCAGCAGCCTGACAGGGGCCAACTATGGCTACACCTTC	CASSLTGANYGYTF
TRBD2	TRBV6-1	TRBJ2-1	NA	TGTGCCAGCAGTGAGGGACTAGCGGGAGGAGATGAGCAGTTCTTC	CASSEGLAGGDEQFF
NA	TRBV7-9	TRBJ2-2	NA	TGTTCCAGCAGCTTAAGGACACCGCTTCAGGACGGGGAGCTGTTTTTT	CSSSLRTPLQDGELFF
TRBD1	TRBV19	TRBJ1-2	NA	TGTGCCAGTAGTATCCTATGGGGACAGGGGGGAGTTCGCTATGGCTACACCTTC	CASSILWGQGGVRYGYTF
NA	TRBV30	TRBJ2-3	once	TGTGCCTGGAGTGTTGGGAGCCACACAGATACGCAGTATTTT	CAWSVGSHTDTQYF
TRBD2	TRBV7-2	TRBJ2-5	NA	TGTGCCAGCAGCTTAACAGTGCGGGGGGGAGAGACCCAGTACTTC	CASSLTVRGGETQYF
TRBD2	TRBV2	TRBJ2-5	NA	TGTGCCAGCACCCTGGGAGCCCTAGCGGGAGAAGAGACCCAGTACTTC	CASTLGALAGEETQYF
TRBD2	TRBV2	TRBJ2-1	once	TGTGCCAGCAGTGATCCCTCTAGCGGGGGGGCTCCCAGCTCCTACAATGAGCAGTTCTTC	CASSDPSSGGAPSSYNEQFF
TRBD1	TRBV9	TRBJ2-7	NA	TGTGCCAGCAGCGAACAGGGGATTTCCTACGAGCAGTACTTC	CASSEQGISYEQYF
NA	TRBV5-8	TRBJ2-7	once	TGTGCCAGCAGCAGTACCACAGCAACCAACTTTGGGGAGCAGTACTTC	CASSSTTATNFGEQYF
TRBD1	TRBV7-9	TRBJ2-7	NA	TGTTCCAGCAGCTATAAGGGACAGTTGAACTACGAGCAGTACTTC	CSSSYKGQLNYEQYF
TRBD1	TRBV5-4	TRBJ1-2	few	TGTGCCAGCAGCTCAACACAGGGGTCGTATGGCTACACCTTC	CASSSTQGSYGYTF
NA	TRBV27	TRBJ2-7	NA	TGTGCCAGCAGTCTAAAATGGGACTTTTACGAGCAGTACTTC	CASSLKWDFYEQYF
NA	TRBV10-1	TRBJ2-7	NA	TGCGCCAGCAGTGACCTCAGGGGAGAGCAGTACTTC	CASSDLRGEQYF
NA	TRBV4-1	TRBJ2-7	once	TGCGCCAGCAGCCGGGGGCCTTCCCTCGAGCAGTACTTC	CASSRGPSLEQYF
TRBD2	TRBV6-6	TRBJ2-1	NA	TGTGCCAGCAGTTACCGGACTAGCGGGGGGAAGAATGAGCAGTTCTTC	CASSYRTSGGKNEQFF
TRBD2	TRBV2	TRBJ2-3	NA	TGTGCCACGCATCGGCTGGGGGGGACGCAGTATTTT	CATHRLGGTQYF
NA	TRBV19	TRBJ1-4	NA	TGTGCCAGTCTGGGACATCTAAATGAAAAACTGTTTTTT	CASLGHLNEKLFF
TRBD1	TRBV7-9	TRBJ2-2	NA	TGTGCCAGCAGCTCACACAGGGGGCTCACCGGGGAGCTGTTTTTT	CASSSHRGLTGELFF
NA	TRBV6-1	TRBJ2-1	NA	TGTGCCGGGGGGGGCGGGAGCTCCTACAATGAGCAGTTCTTC	CAGGGGSSYNEQFF
TRBD2	TRBV29-1	TRBJ2-7	NA	TGCAGCGTTAGGACTAGCGGGAGCTCATGGGAGCAGTACTTC	CSVRTSGSSWEQYF
TRBD2	TRBV5-1	TRBJ2-1	NA	TGCGCCAGCAGCGCGCGACTAGCGGGGCTACTAACCGACTCCTACAATGAGCAGTTCTTC	CASSARLAGLLTDSYNEQFF
NA	TRBV6-5	TRBJ1-5	NA	TGTGCCAGCAATCGGGCGGGCGATCAGCCCCAGCATTTT	CASNRAGDQPQHF
TRBD1	TRBV2	TRBJ2-6	NA	TGTGCCAGCAGTGGGGCCCCCGGACAGGGGTCTGGGGCCAACGTCCTGACTTTC	CASSGAPGQGSGANVLTF
TRBD2	TRBV6-1	TRBJ2-3	NA	TGTGCCAGCAGTGATTATATAGGGACTAGCGGGAACCCAGATACGCAGTATTTT	CASSDYIGTSGNPDTQYF
NA	TRBV5-1	TRBJ2-7	NA	TGCGCCAGCAGCTTGGCCGGGGAAAGATACGAGCAGTACTTC	CASSLAGERYEQYF
NA	TRBV19	TRBJ2-7	NA	TGTGCCAGTAGTACCACAGGGGAGCAGTACTTC	CASSTTGEQYF
NA	TRBV29-1	TRBJ1-1	NA	TGCAGCGTTTCCAGGGGTAACACTGAAGCTTTCTTT	CSVSRGNTEAFF